This TCR beta chain was recorded in a study of blood T cell repertoires in COVID-19. Study overall: The study drew acute and convalescent COVID-19 samples from the United States, Italy and Spain.

TCRdb's table, derived via immunoSEQ multiplex PCR, lists solely in-frame clones and lacks some. The sample records about 280,000 clones, around 90% being singletons. With regard to this clone: Sequence at one end of the junction differs from germline and may be a read error.

This CDR3 is built from 15 residues. Germline lookup yields CDR1 SSHAT and CDR2 FNYEAQ (reference sequence). Adults between roughly 18 and 90 years of age took part from fewer than 30 US areas. This receptor was obtained from a woman aged 55-70 years in a cohort exposed to, infected with or recovered from COVID-19 (not recorded which). The chain couples TRBV7-7 to TRBJ2-5, with 7 bases fitting TRBD1. Sample: PBMCs or T cells enriched from blood (not recorded which). CDR3 nucleotides: TGTGCTAGCAGCCCGGTCGGGACAGTCTTTCAGACCCAGTACTTC. Amino acid sequence: CASSPVGTVFQTQYF.